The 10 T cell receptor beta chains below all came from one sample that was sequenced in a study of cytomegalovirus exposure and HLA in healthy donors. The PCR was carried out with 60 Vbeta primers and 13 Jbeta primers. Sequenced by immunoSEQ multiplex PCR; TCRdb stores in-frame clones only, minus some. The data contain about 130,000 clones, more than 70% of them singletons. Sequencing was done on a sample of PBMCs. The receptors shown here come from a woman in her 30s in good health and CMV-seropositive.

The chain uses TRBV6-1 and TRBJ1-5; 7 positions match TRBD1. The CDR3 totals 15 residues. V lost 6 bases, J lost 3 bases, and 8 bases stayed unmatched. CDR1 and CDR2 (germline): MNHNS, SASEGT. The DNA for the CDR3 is TGTGCCAGCAGGGGGGGACAGACTTTCAATCAGCCCCAGCATTTT. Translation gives CASRGGQTFNQPQHF.

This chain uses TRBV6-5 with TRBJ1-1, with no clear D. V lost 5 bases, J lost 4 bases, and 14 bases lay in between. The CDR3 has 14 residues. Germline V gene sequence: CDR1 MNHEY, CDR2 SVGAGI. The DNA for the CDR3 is TGTGCCAGCAGTCCCACTCAGACTGGCACTGAAGCTTTCTTT. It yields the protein CASSPTQTGTEAFF.

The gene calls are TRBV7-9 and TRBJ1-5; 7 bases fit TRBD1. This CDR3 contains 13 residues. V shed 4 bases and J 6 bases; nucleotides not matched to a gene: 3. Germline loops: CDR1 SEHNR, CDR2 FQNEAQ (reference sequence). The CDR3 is CASSSQGGQPQHF. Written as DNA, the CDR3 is TGTGCCAGCAGCTCTCAGGGGGGTCAGCCCCAGCATTTT.

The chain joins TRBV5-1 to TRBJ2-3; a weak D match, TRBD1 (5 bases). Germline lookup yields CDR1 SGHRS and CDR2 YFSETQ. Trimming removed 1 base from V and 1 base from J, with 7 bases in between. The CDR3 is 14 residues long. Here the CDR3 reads CASSLIQGTDTQYF. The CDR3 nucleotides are TGCGCCAGCAGCTTGATACAGGGCACAGATACGCAGTATTTT.

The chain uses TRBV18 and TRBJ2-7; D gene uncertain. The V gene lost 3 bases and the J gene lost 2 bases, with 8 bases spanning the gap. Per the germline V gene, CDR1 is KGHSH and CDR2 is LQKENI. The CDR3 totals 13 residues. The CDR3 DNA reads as TGTGCCAGCTCACCTCGTCGGGCCTACGAGCAGTACTTC. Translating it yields CASSPRRAYEQYF.

The CDR3 sequence is CASSPGGDGGTDTQYF. CDR3 in DNA: TGTGCCAGCAGCCCAGGGGGCGATGGGGGAACAGATACGCAGTATTTT. This chain joins TRBV11-3 and TRBJ2-3; 8 nucleotides match TRBD1. CDR3 length equals 16 residues. CDR1 is SGHNT, CDR2 YENEEA, per germline. Germline trimming cut 5 bases from V and 3 bases from J; bases unmatched to any gene: 10.

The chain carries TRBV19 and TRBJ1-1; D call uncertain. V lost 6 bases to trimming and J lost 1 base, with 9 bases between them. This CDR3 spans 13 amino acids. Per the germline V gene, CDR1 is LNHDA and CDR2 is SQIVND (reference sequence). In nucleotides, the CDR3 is TGTGCCAGTAGCATTGAGGGGAACACTGAAGCTTTCTTT. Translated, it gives CASSIEGNTEAFF.

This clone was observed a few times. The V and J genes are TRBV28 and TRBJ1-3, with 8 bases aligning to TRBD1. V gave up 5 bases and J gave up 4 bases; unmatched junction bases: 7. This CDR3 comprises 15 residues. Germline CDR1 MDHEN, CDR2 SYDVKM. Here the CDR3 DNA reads TGTGCCAGCAGTCCTCCTGGGGACAGGGGAAACACCATATATTTT. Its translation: CASSPPGDRGNTIYF.

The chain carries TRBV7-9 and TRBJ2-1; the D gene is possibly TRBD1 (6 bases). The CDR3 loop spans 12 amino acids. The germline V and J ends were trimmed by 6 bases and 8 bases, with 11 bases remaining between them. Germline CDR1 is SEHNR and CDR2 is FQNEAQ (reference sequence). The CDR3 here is CASRYRQDEQFF. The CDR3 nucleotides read TGTGCCAGCAGGTACCGACAGGATGAGCAGTTCTTC.

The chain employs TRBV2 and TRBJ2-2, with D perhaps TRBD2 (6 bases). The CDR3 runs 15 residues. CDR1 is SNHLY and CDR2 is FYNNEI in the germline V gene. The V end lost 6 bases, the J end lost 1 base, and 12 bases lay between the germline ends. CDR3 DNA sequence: TGTGCCAGCAGGTCTCTGGGGGGGAACACCGGGGAGCTGTTTTTT. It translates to CASRSLGGNTGELFF.